This TCR beta chain was captured by sequencing in a study of blood T cell repertoires in COVID-19. Overall study: In each case, the material was cDNA or gDNA derived from T cells, B-cell-depleted T cells, or PBMCs.

Sequencing used immunoSEQ multiplex PCR; TCRdb keeps in-frame clones, though not all of them. The sample shows roughly 250,000 clones, over 75% of them seen only once. The V and J ends lost 2 bases and 4 bases respectively, with 12 bases between them. The CDR3 sequence is 15 residues long. The V gene's germline CDR1 is KGHSH and CDR2 LQKENI. This sequence was found in a woman in her 40s who had been exposed to COVID-19. This chain joins TRBV18 and TRBJ2-1; possible D gene TRBD2, 6 bases. Material for sequencing was PBMCs or T cells enriched from blood (not recorded which). In DNA form, the CDR3 reads TGTGCCAGCTCACCAGCGGGGCACCTTTACAATGAGCAGTTCTTC. Residues: CASSPAGHLYNEQFF.